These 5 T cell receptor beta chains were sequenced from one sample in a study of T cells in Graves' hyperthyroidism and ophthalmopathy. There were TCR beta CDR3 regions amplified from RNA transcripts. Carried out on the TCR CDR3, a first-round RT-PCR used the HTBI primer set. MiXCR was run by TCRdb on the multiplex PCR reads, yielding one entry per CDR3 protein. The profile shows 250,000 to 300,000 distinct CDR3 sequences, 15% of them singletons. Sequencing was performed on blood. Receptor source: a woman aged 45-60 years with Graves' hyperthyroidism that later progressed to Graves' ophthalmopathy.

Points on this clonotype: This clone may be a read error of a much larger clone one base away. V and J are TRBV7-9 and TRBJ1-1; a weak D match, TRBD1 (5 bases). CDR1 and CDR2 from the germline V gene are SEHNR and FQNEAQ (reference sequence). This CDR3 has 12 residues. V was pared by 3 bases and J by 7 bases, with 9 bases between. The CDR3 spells CASSFGGLEAFF. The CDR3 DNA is TGTGCCAGCAGCTTTGGGGGACTTGAAGCTTTCTTT.

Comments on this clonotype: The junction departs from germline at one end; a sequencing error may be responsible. This CDR3 is CASSLNSKGTSNF. CDR3 sequence (DNA): TGTGCCAGCTCACTAAACTCAAAAGGGACATCCAACTTC. V usage is TRBV18 and J usage is TRBJ2-5; D is perhaps TRBD1 (6 bases). This CDR3 contains 13 residues. Germline loops: CDR1 KGHSH, CDR2 LQKENI.

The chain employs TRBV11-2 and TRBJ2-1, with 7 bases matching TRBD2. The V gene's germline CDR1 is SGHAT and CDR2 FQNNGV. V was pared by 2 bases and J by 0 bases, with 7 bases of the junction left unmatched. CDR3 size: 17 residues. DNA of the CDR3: TGTGCCAGCAGCTTAATATTCAGGACTAGCTCCTACAATGAGCAGTTCTTC. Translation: CASSLIFRTSSYNEQFF.

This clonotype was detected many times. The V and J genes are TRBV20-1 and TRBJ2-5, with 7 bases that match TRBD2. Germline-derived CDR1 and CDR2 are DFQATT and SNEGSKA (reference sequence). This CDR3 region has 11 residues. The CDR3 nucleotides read TGCAGGCCGCGGGGGCAAGAGACCCAGTACTTC. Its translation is CRPRGQETQYF.

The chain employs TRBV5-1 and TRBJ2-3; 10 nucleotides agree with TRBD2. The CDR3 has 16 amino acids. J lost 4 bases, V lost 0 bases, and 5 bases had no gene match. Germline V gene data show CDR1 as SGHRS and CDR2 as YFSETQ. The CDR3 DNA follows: TGCGCCAGCAGCTTGGGTTTTACTAGCGGGGCAGATACGCAGTATTTT. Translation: CASSLGFTSGADTQYF.